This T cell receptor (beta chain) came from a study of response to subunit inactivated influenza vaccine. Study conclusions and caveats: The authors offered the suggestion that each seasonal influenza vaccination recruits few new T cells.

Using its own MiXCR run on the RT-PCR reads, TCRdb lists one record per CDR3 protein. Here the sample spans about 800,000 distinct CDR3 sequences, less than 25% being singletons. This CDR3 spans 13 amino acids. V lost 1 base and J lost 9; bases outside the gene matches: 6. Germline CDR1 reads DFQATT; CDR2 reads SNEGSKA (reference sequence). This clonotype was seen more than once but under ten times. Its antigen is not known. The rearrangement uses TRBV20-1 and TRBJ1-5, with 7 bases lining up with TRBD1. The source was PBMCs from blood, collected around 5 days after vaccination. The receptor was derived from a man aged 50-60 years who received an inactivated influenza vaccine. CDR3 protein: CSARVAGGGPQHF. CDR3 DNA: TGCAGTGCTAGAGTGGCAGGGGGGGGGCCCCAGCATTTT.